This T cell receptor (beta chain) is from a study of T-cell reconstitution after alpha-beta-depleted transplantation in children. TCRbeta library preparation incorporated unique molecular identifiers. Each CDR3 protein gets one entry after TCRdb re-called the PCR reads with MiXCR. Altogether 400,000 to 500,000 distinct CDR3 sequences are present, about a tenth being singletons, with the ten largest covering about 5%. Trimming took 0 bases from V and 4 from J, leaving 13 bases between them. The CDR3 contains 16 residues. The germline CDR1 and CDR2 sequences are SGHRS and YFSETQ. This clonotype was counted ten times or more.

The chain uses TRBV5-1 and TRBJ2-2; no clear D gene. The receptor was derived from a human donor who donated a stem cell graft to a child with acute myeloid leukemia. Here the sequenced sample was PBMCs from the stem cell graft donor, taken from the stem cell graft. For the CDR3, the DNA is TGCGCCAGCAGCTTGGTTACGGGCAGGTCCACCGGGGAGCTGTTTTTT. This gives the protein CASSLVTGRSTGELFF.